The text below deals with one TCR beta chain. The data belong to a study of T cell responses to AZD1222 COVID-19 vaccine. Here immunoSEQ multiplex PCR was the method, and the copy in TCRdb shows in-frame clones only, minus some. The sample gives about 120,000 clones, 80% to 95% of which show up once; under 9% is in the top ten. This receptor was identified in an adult who received the AZD1222 COVID-19 vaccine. This sample comprised peripheral blood, obtained 28 days after the second AZD1222 dose.

For the CDR3, the DNA is TGCAGCGTTGGAGAGAGACAGGGGAGAGATACGCAGTATTTT. Translation: CSVGERQGRDTQYF. The gene calls are TRBV29-1 and TRBJ2-3; 8 bases agree with TRBD1. Germline-derived CDR1 and CDR2 are SQVTM and ANQGSEA. V shed 4 bases and J 5 bases; nucleotides not matched to a gene: 8. This CDR3 is built from 14 residues.